The clone carrying this TCR beta chain has just a few counts. Per germline, CDR1 SGHDN and CDR2 FVKESK. This CDR3 comprises 15 residues. V was cut by 4 bases and J by 0 bases, with 13 bases left in between. The record originates from a study of blood T cell repertoires in COVID-19. The assay was immunoSEQ multiplex PCR, and TCRdb's table has in-frame clones only and misses some. Of over 450,000 clones in the sample, nearly 90% were seen once. The chain couples TRBV14 to TRBJ2-7, with D perhaps matching TRBD1 (6 bases). The sequence derives from a man aged 18 to 30 with COVID-19, enrolled during active disease. Specimen: peripheral blood. Here the CDR3 reads CASSPQGLSSYEQYF. CDR3 in DNA: TGTGCCAGCAGCCCACAGGGCCTAAGCTCCTACGAGCAGTACTTC.